The sequence of this T cell receptor (beta chain) was determined in a study of OX40 agonist ivuxolimab in advanced cancers. On the study more broadly: Recorded diagnoses for dose-escalation patients were hepatocellular carcinoma, melanoma, renal cell or head and neck cancer. Eligibility admitted prior anti-PD-1, anti-PD-L1 or anti-CTLA-4 therapy; 40% had some.

TCRdb keeps only in-frame clones here, not all; method: immunoSEQ multiplex PCR. The repertoire includes about 93,000 clones, roughly nine tenths of them detected once, and 0.3% to 0.4% sits in the top ten. V gave up 6 bases and J gave up 7 bases; unmatched junction bases: 8. Germline V gene data show CDR1 as SGHVS and CDR2 as FNYEAQ. CDR3 length: 14 amino acids. On this clone: No antigen is known for it.

General study findings and limits: Among the lowest levels of clonal expansion were found in partial responders at 0.1-3.0 mg/kg.

The starting material was CD4+ or CD8+ T cells sorted from blood, obtained in a trial of the OX40 agonist ivuxolimab. The chain joins TRBV7-6 to TRBJ2-2, with 7 bases lining up with TRBD1. This TCR was recovered from an adult with an advanced solid tumor such as melanoma, head and neck, liver or kidney cancer. Here the CDR3 DNA reads TGTGCCAGCAGTCGCGACAGGGCGGGCGGGGAGCTGTTTTTT. It codes for CASSRDRAGGELFF.